Each of the 27 T cell receptor beta chains below was sequenced from the same sample in a study of monozygotic twins with inflammatory bowel disease. After re-calling the 5' RACE reads, TCRdb lists one entry per CDR3 protein, DNA absent. Its table records around 410,000 distinct CDR3 sequences. The sample taken for sequencing was blood. The receptors shown here come from a human donor with ulcerative colitis or Crohn's disease, or a healthy co-twin of an affected twin (not recorded which).

CDR3 sequence reads: CASFLAFDRGGSNTGELFF. The chain is built from TRBV6-4 and TRBJ2-2; the D call of TRBD1 rests on TCRdb alone, since no DNA is present to check it. The CDR3 is made up of 19 amino acids. CDR1 is MRHNA, CDR2 SNTAGT, per germline.

CDR3 amino acids: CSARATGRNTEAFF. The chain is built from TRBV20-1 and TRBJ1-1; the D call from TCRdb, TRBD1, cannot be confirmed without DNA. The CDR3 contains 14 residues. The germline V gene has CDR1 DFQATT and CDR2 SNEGSKA (reference sequence).

The gene calls are TRBV12-3 or TRBV12-4 and TRBJ1-2; TCRdb gives TRBD1 as the D gene, but with no DNA this cannot be confirmed. This CDR3 spans 15 amino acids. CDR3 amino acids: CASRTRGPRGYGYTF.

The chain is built from TRBV6-6 and TRBJ2-5. Germline CDR1 and CDR2: MNHNY and SVGAGI (reference sequence). This CDR3 is 13 amino acids long. CDR3 sequence reads: CASSPNTQETQYF.

The J gene is TRBJ1-4, the V gene TRBV29-1; lacking DNA, the TRBD1 call made by TCRdb goes unchecked. Germline values: CDR1 SQVTM, CDR2 ANQGSEA. This CDR3 comprises 13 residues. The CDR3 reads CSVGGKANEKLFF. Drawing the rest from reference TRBV29-1 and TRBJ1-4, the complete variable domain is SAVISQKPSRDICQRGTSLTIQCQVDSQVTMMFWYRQQPGQSLTLIATANQGSEATYESGFVIDKFPISRPNLTFSTLTVSNMSPEDSSIYLCSVGGKANEKLFFGSGTQLSVL.

The chain is built from TRBV5-4 and TRBJ2-3; with no DNA, the TCRdb D assignment of TRBD1 cannot be verified. CDR1 and CDR2 from the germline V gene are SGHNT and YYREEE (reference sequence). The CDR3 contains 15 residues. This CDR3 is CASSLTGQGIDTQYF.

The chain recombines TRBV7-9 with TRBJ1-4; checking the TCRdb D call of TRBD1 is not possible without DNA. This CDR3 has 16 residues. Per the germline V gene, CDR1 is SEHNR and CDR2 is FQNEAQ (reference sequence). The chain's CDR3 is CASSPGQGATNEKLFF.

The chain links TRBV6-2 or TRBV6-3 to TRBJ1-2; the D gene TCRdb calls, TRBD1, cannot be checked with no DNA. Germline assignment: CDR1 MNHEY and CDR2 SVGEGT. This CDR3 is built from 13 residues. CDR3 in amino acids: CASRPGAGRGYTF.

The V and J genes are TRBV6-2 or TRBV6-3 and TRBJ1-5. This CDR3 is built from 16 residues. CDR1 and CDR2 from the germline V gene are MNHEY and SVGEGT. The chain's CDR3 is CASSYREFQSRQPQHF.

The gene calls are TRBV3-1 and TRBJ2-1; absent DNA, TCRdb's TRBD1 call cannot be checked. CDR1 and CDR2 from the germline V gene are LGHDT and YNNKEL (reference sequence). This CDR3 has 13 amino acids. CDR3: CASSHRGLNEQFF.

V and J are TRBV19 and TRBJ2-1; TCRdb's D call of TRBD1 is untestable without DNA. Germline CDR1 and CDR2: LNHDA and SQIVND (reference sequence). The CDR3 spans 17 residues. CDR3 region: CASSISGAGGSYNEQFF.

The chain couples TRBV10-3 to TRBJ1-5; there is no DNA to check the TCRdb D call of TRBD1. Germline CDR1 reads ENHRY; CDR2 reads SYGVKD. This CDR3 is 12 amino acids long. The CDR3 is CAIGTGNQPQHF.

The gene calls are TRBV28 and TRBJ1-1. The CDR3 covers 12 residues. Germline V gene sequence: CDR1 MDHEN, CDR2 SYDVKM. CDR3 residues: CASSFGTRQAFF.

The J gene is TRBJ1-3, the V gene TRBV9; TCRdb indicates TRBD1, and absent DNA this call remains unverified. The CDR3 sequence is 16 residues long. Germline-derived CDR1 and CDR2 are SGDLS and YYNGEE. The CDR3 here is CASSPRQGLSGNTIYF.

The rearrangement uses TRBV5-1 and TRBJ1-1; TCRdb selects TRBD1, and the lack of DNA leaves this call unchecked. CDR3 length: 15 amino acids. From germline, CDR1 is SGHRS and CDR2 YFSETQ. The CDR3 loop reads CASSGTRGLGTEAFF.

The chain carries TRBV3-1 and TRBJ1-2; the D call from TCRdb, TRBD1, cannot be confirmed without DNA. CDR3 length equals 14 residues. From germline, CDR1 is LGHDT and CDR2 YNNKEL (reference sequence). This chain's CDR3 is CASSPSGGFYGYTF.

V gene TRBV7-9 combines with J gene TRBJ2-7; TCRdb names TRBD1, which stays unverified in the absence of DNA. Germline V CDR1 and CDR2: SEHNR, FQNEAQ (reference sequence). This CDR3 comprises 12 residues. This CDR3 reads CASSLEHTGQYF.

The chain couples TRBV5-6 to TRBJ2-1; TCRdb reports TRBD2, a call that lacks DNA to check it against. This CDR3 contains 14 residues. Per the germline V gene, CDR1 is SGHDT and CDR2 is YYEEEE. CDR3 sequence: CASRREDGVNEQFF.

This rearrangement joins TRBV20-1 to TRBJ2-7; TCRdb picks TRBD1, but there is no DNA to check that call. The length of the CDR3 is 14 residues. Per the germline V gene, CDR1 is DFQATT and CDR2 is SNEGSKA (reference sequence). The CDR3 protein is CSARRTGIPYEQYF.

The V gene is TRBV4-3, the J gene TRBJ1-4; the D gene TCRdb calls, TRBD1, cannot be checked with no DNA. There are 17 residues in the CDR3. CDR1 is LGHNA, CDR2 YSLEER, per germline. The CDR3 protein is CASSQSEPQGVNEKLFF.

This sequence joins TRBV21-1 and TRBJ2-3; TCRdb designates TRBD1, a call that cannot be tested without DNA. TRBV21-1 is marked as a pseudogene. The CDR3 extends over 17 amino acids. The CDR3 region is CASRRPRMADALDTQYF.

The rearrangement uses TRBV12-3 or TRBV12-4 and TRBJ1-5; the TRBD1 assignment by TCRdb is unverifiable without DNA. The CDR3 length is 15 residues. This CDR3 reads CASSTGGSSNQPQHF.

The CDR3 is CASSRIGGSLNQPQHF. The chain combines TRBV2 with TRBJ1-5; TCRdb names TRBD1, which stays unverified in the absence of DNA. The germline V gene has CDR1 SNHLY and CDR2 FYNNEI. The CDR3 runs 16 residues.

The rearrangement links TRBV25-1 to TRBJ1-3. The CDR3 spans 13 residues. In germline, CDR1 is MGHDK, CDR2 SYGVNS. CDR3 sequence reads: CASSGITGNTIYF.

The chain has TRBV5-1 and TRBJ2-3; TCRdb picks TRBD1, but there is no DNA to check that call. The CDR3 loop spans 15 amino acids. Germline CDR1 reads SGHRS; CDR2 reads YFSETQ. CDR3 protein: CASSSSGDPTDTQYF.

V and J are TRBV6-1 and TRBJ1-1. There are 16 residues in the CDR3. CDR1 and CDR2 from the germline V gene are MNHNS and SASEGT. The CDR3 spells CASSEVGGTMNTEAFF.

This sequence joins TRBV19 and TRBJ1-1; the D gene TCRdb calls, TRBD1, cannot be checked with no DNA. The CDR3 loop spans 13 amino acids. CDR1 and CDR2 from the germline V gene are LNHDA and SQIVND (reference sequence). The CDR3 sequence is CASSPPVGARAFF.